The next 30 T cell receptor beta chains were all read from a single sample in a study of OX40 agonist ivuxolimab in advanced cancers. Using immunoSEQ multiplex PCR, the repertoire was profiled, and TCRdb retains in-frame clones only, with some absent. The sample lists under 15,000 clones, about 87% occurring once. The specimen comprised CD4+ or CD8+ T cells sorted from blood, sampled in a trial of the OX40 agonist ivuxolimab. These TCRs come from an adult with an advanced solid tumor such as melanoma, head and neck, liver or kidney cancer.

The rearrangement joins TRBV5-6 to TRBJ2-3, with 8 bases that match TRBD1. The junction had 4 bases not matched to a gene; V was cut back by 2 bases and J by 2 bases. Germline V CDR1 and CDR2: SGHDT, YYEEEE. The CDR3 consists of 15 residues. The CDR3 sequence: CASSFTGGSTDTQYF. The CDR3 DNA sequence: TGTGCCAGCAGCTTCACAGGGGGATCCACAGATACGCAGTATTTT.

This chain connects TRBV9 to TRBJ2-2, with 12 bases lining up with TRBD2. The germline gives CDR1 SGDLS, CDR2 YYNGEE. The CDR3 runs 15 residues. The V gene end was trimmed by 4 bases and the J gene end by 6 bases; junction bases not matched to a gene: 4. This chain's CDR3 is CASSPPSGRAGELFF. CDR3 coding DNA: TGTGCCAGCAGCCCTCCTAGCGGGAGGGCCGGGGAGCTGTTTTTT.

The chain employs TRBV4-2 and TRBJ2-5; 7 nucleotides align to TRBD1. Germline V gene lookup returns CDR1 LGHNA and CDR2 YNFKEQ. Unmatched junction bases numbered 12, after V lost 0 bases and J lost 2 bases. The CDR3 has 18 residues. CDR3 nucleotide sequence: TGTGCCAGCAGCCAAGATATTGGCACAGGGGCTTGGCAAGAGACCCAGTACTTC. As protein: CASSQDIGTGAWQETQYF.

The rearrangement links TRBV6-6 to TRBJ2-7; D perhaps matches TRBD1 (6 bases). CDR3 length: 14 amino acids. V was cut by 5 bases and J by 1 base, with 12 bases left in between. Per germline, CDR1 MNHNY and CDR2 SVGAGI (reference sequence). DNA for the CDR3: TGTGCCAGCAGTCCCCTAGGGGGTTCCTACGAGCAGTACTTC. Protein: CASSPLGGSYEQYF.

The J gene is TRBJ2-1, the V gene TRBV11-2; no definite D call. This CDR3 region has 14 residues. The germline V gene has CDR1 SGHAT and CDR2 FQNNGV. V was shortened by 1 base and J by 7 bases, with 11 bases between the two germline ends. CDR3 nucleotides: TGTGCCAGCAGCTTAGCTGGAAACAGAAATGAGCAGTTCTTC. Encoded protein: CASSLAGNRNEQFF.

This chain uses TRBV7-9 with TRBJ1-3; D possibly corresponds to TRBD1 (5 bases). V was pared by 3 bases and J by 0 bases, with 21 bases between. Germline CDR1 reads SEHNR; CDR2 reads FQNEAQ (reference sequence). This CDR3 spans 19 amino acids. CDR3 in DNA: TGTGCCAGCAGCTTGATTGGCGGTAAGGGGAAGAGCTCTGGAAACACCATATATTTT. This encodes CASSLIGGKGKSSGNTIYF.

The chain is built from TRBV10-3 and TRBJ2-3, with 16 bases matching TRBD2. The germline V gene has CDR1 ENHRY and CDR2 SYGVKD. The CDR3 loop spans 18 amino acids. The trim removed 6 bases at V and 4 bases at J, leaving 10 bases unmatched. CDR3 protein: CAIRGTSGRAWEADTQYF. The CDR3 bases are TGTGCCATCAGGGGGACTAGCGGGAGGGCCTGGGAGGCAGATACGCAGTATTTT.

This chain links TRBV10-3 with TRBJ2-2, with a tentative D call TRBD2 (5 bases). The V gene's germline CDR1 is ENHRY and CDR2 SYGVKD. This CDR3 comprises 13 residues. Between the trimmed V and J ends, which lost 7 bases and 5 bases, there was a span of 11 bases. The CDR3 reads CAIIRGSTGELFF. The CDR3 DNA follows: TGTGCCATCATAAGAGGGTCTACCGGGGAGCTGTTTTTT.

V usage is TRBV5-1 and J usage is TRBJ2-7, with no clear D. Germline lookup yields CDR1 SGHRS and CDR2 YFSETQ. V lost 5 bases and J lost 2, with 11 bases in between. The CDR3 contains 13 residues. This chain's CDR3 is CASRPGPAYEQYF. For the CDR3, the DNA is TGCGCCAGCAGACCCGGACCGGCCTACGAGCAGTACTTC.

The CDR3 DNA reads TGTGCCAGCAGCCCCTCGGGGGGCTATCACAAACTGTTTTTT. Protein sequence: CASSPSGGYHKLFF. V gene TRBV7-2 combines with J gene TRBJ1-4, with a weak D call TRBD1 (6 bases). There are 14 residues in the CDR3. Trimming pared 5 bases from V and 11 bases from J, leaving 18 bases between. Germline V gives CDR1 SGHTA, CDR2 FQGNSA.

The genes are TRBV14 and TRBJ2-7; possibly TRBD2 for D (6 bases). V gave up 3 bases and J gave up 0 bases, with 12 bases separating them. Looked up from germline, CDR1 is SGHDN and CDR2 is FVKESK. The CDR3 has 15 residues. In DNA, the CDR3 is TGTGCCAGCAGCCAGTTTGGGACTCCCTCCTACGAGCAGTACTTC. Translating gives CASSQFGTPSYEQYF.

The rearrangement uses TRBV10-2 and TRBJ2-2; D is undetermined. V was shortened by 6 bases and J by 5 bases, with 4 bases between the two germline ends. Germline CDR1 WSHSY, CDR2 SAAADI. The CDR3 has 11 residues. CDR3 sequence reads: CASRWTGELFF. The CDR3 DNA reads TGCGCCAGCAGATGGACCGGGGAGCTGTTTTTT.

J is TRBJ2-1 and V is TRBV6-9; D is unresolved. Germline CDR1 reads MNHGY; CDR2 reads SVAAGI. This CDR3 region has 11 residues. The V and J ends lost 3 bases and 7 bases respectively, with 4 bases between them. CDR3 region: CASSYGNEQFF. The CDR3 DNA sequence: TGTGCCAGCAGTTACGGAAATGAGCAGTTCTTC.

The chain couples TRBV7-2 to TRBJ1-5; 7 bases fit TRBD1. V lost 4 bases to trimming and J lost 6 bases; unmatched junction nucleotides: 9. Germline V gene sequence: CDR1 SGHTA, CDR2 FQGNSA. The CDR3 spans 15 residues. The DNA of the CDR3 is TGTGCCAGCAGCTCATTGACAGGGTTGGGTCAGCCCCAGCATTTT. It is translated as CASSSLTGLGQPQHF. The full variable domain, in which reference TRBV7-2 and TRBJ1-5 provide the parts outside the CDR3, is GAGVSQSPSNKVTEKGKDVELRCDPISGHTALYWYRQSLGQGLEFLIYFQGNSAPDKSGLPSDRFSAERTGGSVSTLTIQRTQQEDSAVYLCASSSLTGLGQPQHFGDGTRLSIL.

A word on this clone: The sample holds other DNA sequences that translate to the same CDR3. The CDR3: CASSLWRGTDTQYF. Here the CDR3 DNA reads TGTGCCAGCAGTTTATGGCGGGGCACAGATACGCAGTATTTT. The genes are TRBV27 and TRBJ2-3, with D tentatively TRBD2 (5 bases). Per germline, CDR1 MNHEY and CDR2 SMNVEV (reference sequence). Between the trimmed V and J ends, which lost 1 base and 1 base, there was a span of 6 bases. The CDR3 runs 14 residues.

DNA of the CDR3: TGTGCCAGCAGCCAGACTGGGACAGGTAAAGAGACCCAGTACTTC. Translated, it gives CASSQTGTGKETQYF. V usage is TRBV14 and J usage is TRBJ2-5, with 8 bases that match TRBD1. V dropped 3 bases and J dropped 3; count of bases not matched to a gene: 6. The V gene's germline CDR1 is SGHDN and CDR2 FVKESK. CDR3 size: 15 residues. The whole variable domain, remainder taken from reference TRBV14 and TRBJ2-5, is EAGVTQFPSHSVIEKGQTVTLRCDPISGHDNLYWYRRVMGKEIKFLLHFVKESKQDESGMPNNRFLAERTGGTYSTLKVQPAELEDSGVYFCASSQTGTGKETQYFGPGTRLLVL.

The chain has TRBV27 and TRBJ1-6; D perhaps matches TRBD1 (5 bases). V was pared by 2 bases and J by 10 bases, with 6 bases between. CDR1 MNHEY and CDR2 SMNVEV come from the germline V gene (reference sequence). This CDR3 comprises 12 residues. The CDR3 protein is CASSLPGSPLHF. The CDR3 DNA reads TGTGCCAGCAGTTTACCAGGGTCACCCCTCCACTTT.

The rearrangement joins TRBV6-1 to TRBJ2-1; D may be TRBD2 (5 bases). Germline assignment: CDR1 MNHNS and CDR2 SASEGT. Trimming took off 2 bases at V and 0 bases at J, with 11 bases between the two ends. The length of the CDR3 is 16 residues. DNA of the CDR3: TGTGCCAGCAGTGAATTCGTAGGGAGCTCCTACAATGAGCAGTTCTTC. Its protein is CASSEFVGSSYNEQFF.

The rearrangement uses TRBV15 and TRBJ2-1; either TRBD1 or TRBD2 may fit D (6 bases each). The CDR3 extends over 15 amino acids. Per germline, CDR1 LNHNV and CDR2 YYDKDF (reference sequence). Trimming removed 6 bases at V and 2 bases at J, with 14 bases between. The CDR3 reads CATRRGWGAYNEQFF. The CDR3, as DNA: TGTGCCACCAGGAGGGGGTGGGGGGCCTACAATGAGCAGTTCTTC.

The chain employs TRBV11-2 and TRBJ2-3, with no clear D. V gave up 4 bases and J gave up 0 bases, with 14 bases separating them. Per the germline V gene, CDR1 is SGHAT and CDR2 is FQNNGV. The CDR3 is 16 residues long. CDR3 loop: CASSSGSVGSTDTQYF. CDR3 bases: TGTGCCAGCAGCTCCGGTAGTGTGGGGAGCACAGATACGCAGTATTTT.

The chain combines TRBV30 with TRBJ1-2, with a possible D match to TRBD1 (6 bases). The CDR3 extends over 13 amino acids. With 6 bases removed from V and 3 bases from J, the gap between germline ends came to 14 bases. The germline V gene encodes CDR1 GTSNPN and CDR2 SVGIG (reference sequence). CDR3 residues: CACPPWGHYGYTF. The CDR3 DNA reads TGTGCCTGTCCCCCTTGGGGGCACTATGGCTACACCTTC.

J is TRBJ2-1 and V is TRBV6-6; D is unresolved. CDR1 and CDR2 from the germline V gene are MNHNY and SVGAGI (reference sequence). The CDR3 is 12 residues long. V gave up 8 bases and J gave up 5 bases, with 10 bases separating them. CDR3 DNA: TGTGCCAGCTGGGAAAGGGACAATGAGCAGTTCTTC. It encodes CASWERDNEQFF.

The V call is TRBV2, the J call TRBJ2-7; D is possibly TRBD1 (6 bases). Germline V gene lookup returns CDR1 SNHLY and CDR2 FYNNEI. Trimming left V 5 bases short and J 2 bases short, with 10 bases between. This CDR3 region has 13 residues. The CDR3 DNA sequence: TGTGCCAGCAGTCAGGGGCTAGCCTACGAGCAGTACTTC. Translated, it gives CASSQGLAYEQYF.

The genes are TRBV6-5 and TRBJ2-1; 7 bases are shared with TRBD2. This CDR3 region has 15 residues. Germline loops: CDR1 MNHEY, CDR2 SVGAGI. V was clipped by 5 bases and J by 8 bases; unmatched bases: 12. CDR3 nucleotide sequence: TGTGCCAGCAGTGGCGAGCGGGGCCCTTGGGATGAGCAGTTCTTC. Amino acids: CASSGERGPWDEQFF.

This clone ranks as medium-sized. This chain links TRBV7-8 with TRBJ2-1, with 12 bases fitting TRBD2. Germline V lookup: CDR1 SGHVS, CDR2 FQNEAQ. V dropped 5 bases and J dropped 5; count of bases not matched to a gene: 13. The CDR3 is 18 residues long. The CDR3 loop reads CASSHQGLLAGGHNEQFF. The CDR3 DNA is TGTGCCAGCAGCCATCAAGGACTCCTAGCGGGAGGGCACAATGAGCAGTTCTTC.

V and J are TRBV6-1 and TRBJ2-1, with TRBD1 matching 7 bases. V was pared by 6 bases and J by 8 bases, with 10 bases of the junction left unmatched. Germline V gives CDR1 MNHNS, CDR2 SASEGT. The CDR3 sequence is 14 residues long. The CDR3, as DNA: TGTGCCAGCAGCGAATGGACAGGTGGGGATGAGCAGTTCTTC. This sequence encodes CASSEWTGGDEQFF.

V usage is TRBV5-1 and J usage is TRBJ2-1; 9 positions agree with TRBD1. Germline V gives CDR1 SGHRS, CDR2 YFSETQ. V gave up 4 bases and J gave up 8 bases; unmatched junction bases: 7. CDR3 length: 14 amino acids. The CDR3: CASSQTGGADEQFF. In DNA, the CDR3 is TGCGCCAGCAGCCAGACAGGGGGGGCGGATGAGCAGTTCTTC.

The J gene is TRBJ2-5, the V gene TRBV28; a possible D gene is TRBD2 (5 bases). Trimming removed 5 bases from V and 3 bases from J, with 13 bases in between. The CDR3 is 14 residues long. Germline V CDR1 and CDR2: MDHEN, SYDVKM. The CDR3 region has the DNA TGTGCCAGCAGTCCACTAAAGAGGGAAGAGACCCAGTACTTC. Protein product: CASSPLKREETQYF.

The chain is built from TRBV7-3 and TRBJ2-6, with TRBD1 matching 7 bases. Germline V lookup: CDR1 SGHTA, CDR2 FQGTGA. V dropped 5 bases and J dropped 4; count of bases not matched to a gene: 5. The CDR3 has 15 residues. CDR3 protein: CASSQGTAGANVLTF. The DNA of the CDR3 is TGTGCCAGCAGCCAGGGGACAGCCGGGGCCAACGTCCTGACTTTC.

CDR3 bases: TGTGCCAGCAGCCCACCCACAGGCGAGTTCTACAATGAGCAGTTCTTC. It encodes CASSPPTGEFYNEQFF. The chain links TRBV9 to TRBJ2-1; a weak D match, TRBD1 (5 bases). The germline V gene encodes CDR1 SGDLS and CDR2 YYNGEE. There are 16 residues in the CDR3. V lost 4 bases and J 3 bases, leaving 17 bases between the germline ends.